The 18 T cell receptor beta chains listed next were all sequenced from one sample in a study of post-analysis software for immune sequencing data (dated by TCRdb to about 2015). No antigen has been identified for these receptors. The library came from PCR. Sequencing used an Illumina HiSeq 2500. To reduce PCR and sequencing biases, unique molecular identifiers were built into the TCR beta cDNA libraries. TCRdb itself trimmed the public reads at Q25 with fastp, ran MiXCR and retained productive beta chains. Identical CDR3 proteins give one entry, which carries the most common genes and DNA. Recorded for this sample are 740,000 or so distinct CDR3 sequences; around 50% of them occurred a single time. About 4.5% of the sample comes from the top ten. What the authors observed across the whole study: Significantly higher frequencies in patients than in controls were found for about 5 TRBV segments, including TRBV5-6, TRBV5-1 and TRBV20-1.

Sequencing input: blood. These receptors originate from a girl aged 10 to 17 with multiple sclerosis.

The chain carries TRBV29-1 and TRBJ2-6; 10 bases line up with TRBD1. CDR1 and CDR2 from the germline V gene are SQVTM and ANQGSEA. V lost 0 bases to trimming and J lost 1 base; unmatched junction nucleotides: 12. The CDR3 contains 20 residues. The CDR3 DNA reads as TGCAGCGTTGAAGATTACAATAAGCGACAGGGGGCGTCTGGGGCCAACGTCCTGACTTTC. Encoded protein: CSVEDYNKRQGASGANVLTF.

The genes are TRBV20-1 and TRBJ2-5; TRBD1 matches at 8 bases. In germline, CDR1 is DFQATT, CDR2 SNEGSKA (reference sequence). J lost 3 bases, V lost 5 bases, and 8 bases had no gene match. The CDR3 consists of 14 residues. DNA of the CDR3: TGCAGTGCTCTGGATGGACAGGGAGAAGAGACCCAGTACTTC. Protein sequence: CSALDGQGEETQYF.

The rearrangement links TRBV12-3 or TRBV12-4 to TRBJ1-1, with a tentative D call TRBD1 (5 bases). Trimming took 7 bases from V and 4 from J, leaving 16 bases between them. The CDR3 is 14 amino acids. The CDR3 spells CASTPRGGTTEAFF. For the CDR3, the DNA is TGTGCCAGCACCCCTCGCGGGGGGACCACTGAAGCTTTCTTT.

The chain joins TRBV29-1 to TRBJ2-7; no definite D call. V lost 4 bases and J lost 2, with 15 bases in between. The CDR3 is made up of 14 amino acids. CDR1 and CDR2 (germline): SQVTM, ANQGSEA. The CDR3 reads CSVVDRAGPYEQYF. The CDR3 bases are TGCAGCGTTGTCGATAGAGCAGGACCCTACGAGCAGTACTTC.

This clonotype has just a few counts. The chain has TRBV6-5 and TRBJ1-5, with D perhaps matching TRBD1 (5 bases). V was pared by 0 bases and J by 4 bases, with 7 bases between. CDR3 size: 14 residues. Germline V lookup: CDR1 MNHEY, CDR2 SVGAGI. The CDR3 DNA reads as TGTGCCAGCAGTTACTCGGGGGGGAATCAGCCCCAGCATTTT. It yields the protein CASSYSGGNQPQHF.

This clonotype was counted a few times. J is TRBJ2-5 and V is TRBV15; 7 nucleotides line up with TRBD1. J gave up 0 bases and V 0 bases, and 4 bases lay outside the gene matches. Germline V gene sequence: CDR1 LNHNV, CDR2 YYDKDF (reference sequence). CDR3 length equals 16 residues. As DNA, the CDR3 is TGTGCCACCAGCAGAGATGTCAGGGGGTACCAAGAGACCCAGTACTTC. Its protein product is CATSRDVRGYQETQYF.

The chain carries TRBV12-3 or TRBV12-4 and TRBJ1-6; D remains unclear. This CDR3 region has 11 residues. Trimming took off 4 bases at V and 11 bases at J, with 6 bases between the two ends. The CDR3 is CASSSNTPLHF. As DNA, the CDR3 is TGTGCCAGCAGTTCAAATACACCCCTCCACTTT.

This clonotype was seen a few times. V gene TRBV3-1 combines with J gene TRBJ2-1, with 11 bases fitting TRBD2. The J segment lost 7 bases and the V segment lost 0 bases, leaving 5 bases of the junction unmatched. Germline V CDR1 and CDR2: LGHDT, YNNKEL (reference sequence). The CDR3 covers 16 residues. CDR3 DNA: TGTGCCAGCAGCCAAGAAAGACTAGCGGGAATGAATGAGCAGTTCTTC. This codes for CASSQERLAGMNEQFF.

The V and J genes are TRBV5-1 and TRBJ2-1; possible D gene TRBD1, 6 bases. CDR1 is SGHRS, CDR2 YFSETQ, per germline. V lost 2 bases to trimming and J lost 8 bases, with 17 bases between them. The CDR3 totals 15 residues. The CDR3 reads CASSFDRTKGHEQFF. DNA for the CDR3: TGCGCCAGCAGCTTCGACAGGACGAAAGGCCATGAGCAGTTCTTC.

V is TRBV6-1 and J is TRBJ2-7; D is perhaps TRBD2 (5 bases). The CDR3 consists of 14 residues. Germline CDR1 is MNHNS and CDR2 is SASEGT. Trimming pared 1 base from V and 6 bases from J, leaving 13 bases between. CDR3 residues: CASSEGGGYGEQYF. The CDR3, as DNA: TGTGCCAGCAGTGAAGGAGGCGGGTACGGCGAGCAGTACTTC.

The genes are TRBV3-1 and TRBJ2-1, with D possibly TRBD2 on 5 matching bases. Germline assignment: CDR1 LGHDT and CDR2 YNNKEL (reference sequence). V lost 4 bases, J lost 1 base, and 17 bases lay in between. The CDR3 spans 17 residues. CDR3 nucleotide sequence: TGTGCCAGCAGCCGATTACTTGGGAGTATATCCTACAATGAGCAGTTCTTC. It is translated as CASSRLLGSISYNEQFF.

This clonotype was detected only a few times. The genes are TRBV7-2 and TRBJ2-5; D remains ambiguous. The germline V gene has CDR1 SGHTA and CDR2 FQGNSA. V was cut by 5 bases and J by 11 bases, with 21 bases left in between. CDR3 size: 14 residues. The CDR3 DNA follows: TGTGCCAGCAGCCTACCGGGTGTCTCCTCCCAGCAGTACTTC. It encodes CASSLPGVSSQQYF.

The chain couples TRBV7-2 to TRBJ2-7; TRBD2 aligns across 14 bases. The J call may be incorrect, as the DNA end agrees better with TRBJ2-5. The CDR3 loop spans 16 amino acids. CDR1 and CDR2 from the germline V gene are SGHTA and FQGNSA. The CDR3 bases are TGTGCCAGCAGCTACCAGGGGACTAGCGGGGGACAGACCCAGTACTTC. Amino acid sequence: CASSYQGTSGGQTQYF.

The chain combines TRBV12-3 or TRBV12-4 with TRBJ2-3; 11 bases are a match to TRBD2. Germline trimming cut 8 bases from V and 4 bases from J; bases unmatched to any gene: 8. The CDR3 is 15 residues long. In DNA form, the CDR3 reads TGTGCCAGCGGCCTTAGCGGGGGGGCTGCAGATACGCAGTATTTT. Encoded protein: CASGLSGGAADTQYF.

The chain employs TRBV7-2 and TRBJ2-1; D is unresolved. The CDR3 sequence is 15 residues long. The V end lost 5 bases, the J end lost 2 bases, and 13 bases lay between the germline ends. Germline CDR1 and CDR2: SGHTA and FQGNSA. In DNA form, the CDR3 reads TGTGCCAGCAGCGTCCCCGTCGGCACCTACAATGAGCAGTTCTTC. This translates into CASSVPVGTYNEQFF.

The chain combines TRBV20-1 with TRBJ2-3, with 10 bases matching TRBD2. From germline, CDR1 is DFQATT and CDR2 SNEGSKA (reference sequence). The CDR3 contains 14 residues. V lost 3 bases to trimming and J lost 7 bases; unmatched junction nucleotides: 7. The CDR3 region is CSASLAGASHTQYF. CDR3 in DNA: TGCAGTGCTAGCCTAGCGGGAGCTTCACATACGCAGTATTTT.

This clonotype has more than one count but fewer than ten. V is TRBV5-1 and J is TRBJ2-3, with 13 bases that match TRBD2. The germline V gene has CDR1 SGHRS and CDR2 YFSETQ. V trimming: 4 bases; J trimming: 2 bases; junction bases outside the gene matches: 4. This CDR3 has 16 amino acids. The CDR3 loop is CASSPGTSGNTDTQYF. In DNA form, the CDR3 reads TGCGCCAGCAGCCCTGGGACTAGCGGGAACACAGATACGCAGTATTTT.

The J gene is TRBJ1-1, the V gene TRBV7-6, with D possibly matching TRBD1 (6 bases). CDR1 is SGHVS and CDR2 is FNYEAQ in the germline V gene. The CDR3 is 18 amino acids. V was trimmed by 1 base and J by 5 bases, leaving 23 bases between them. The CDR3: CASSLGGGTKGGTTEAFF. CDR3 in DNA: TGTGCCAGCAGCTTAGGAGGTGGGACAAAAGGAGGAACTACTGAAGCTTTCTTT.